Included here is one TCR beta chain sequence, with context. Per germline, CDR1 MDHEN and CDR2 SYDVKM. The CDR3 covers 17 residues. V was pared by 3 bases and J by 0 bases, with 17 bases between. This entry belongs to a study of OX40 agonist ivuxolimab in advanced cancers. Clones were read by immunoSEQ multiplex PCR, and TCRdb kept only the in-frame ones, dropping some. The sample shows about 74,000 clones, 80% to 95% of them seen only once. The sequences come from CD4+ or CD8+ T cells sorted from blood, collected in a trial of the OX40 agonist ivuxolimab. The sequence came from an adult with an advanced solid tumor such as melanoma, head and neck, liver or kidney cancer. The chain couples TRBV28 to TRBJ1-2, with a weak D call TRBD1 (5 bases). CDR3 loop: CASSFFGGGNPNYGYTF. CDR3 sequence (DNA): TGTGCCAGCAGTTTTTTCGGGGGAGGGAACCCTAACTATGGCTACACCTTC.